Below are 2 T cell receptor delta chains sequenced from a single sample in a study of Vδ1+ human thymocytes. No antigen is known for these receptors. Sequences come from RNA converted to cDNA by reverse transcription. Multiplex PCR used pooled V-gene forward primers and a constant-region reverse primer to amplify CDR3s. TCRdb reanalyzed the multiplex PCR reads using CATT. The sample records approximately 58,000 delta-chain clones, approximately 16% being singletons. Study outcomes and limitations: Thymic TRG and TRD repertoires appeared highly polyclonal.

Sequences were obtained from Vdelta1+ gamma-delta thymocytes from the thymus. Noted subset: FACS-sorted CD3+ TCRalphabeta- TCRVdelta1+ TCRVdelta2- thymocytes. The source of these receptors is a girl younger than two who had congenital heart surgery.

The chain uses TRDV1 and TRDJ1; a possible D gene is TRDD3 (5 bases). The CDR3 runs to 19 residues. V was trimmed by 0 bases and J by 0 bases, leaving 20 bases between them. Germline loops: CDR1 TSWWSYY, CDR2 QGS. In DNA form, the CDR3 reads TGTGCTCTTGGGGAACTGACCTCTACGGGGGGGCCACACACCGATAAACTCATCTTT. Translating it yields CALGELTSTGGPHTDKLIF.

This rearrangement joins TRDV1 to TRDJ1; TRDD3 is a possible D gene (5 bases). Germline CDR1 TSWWSYY, CDR2 QGS. V gave up 5 bases and J gave up 4 bases, with 17 bases separating them. CDR3 length: 15 residues. The DNA for the CDR3 is TGTGCTCTTGGGTGTACTGGCGCCCCCAACGATAAACTCATCTTT. The encoded protein is CALGCTGAPNDKLIF.